This T cell receptor (beta chain) came from a study of T-cell memory formation after mild COVID-19. This clonotype has a handful of counts. TCRdb fed the 5' RACE reads into MiXCR, producing one record per CDR3 protein. Altogether 45,000 to 65,000 distinct CDR3 sequences are present, over 7.5% being singletons, with the ten largest covering about 1.1%. The CDR3 has 13 residues. The V end lost 2 bases, the J end lost 7 bases, and 9 bases lay between the germline ends. Germline CDR1 is MNHEY and CDR2 is SVGEGT. Sequenced input: PBMCs or a T cell subset sorted from them (not recorded which). The clonotype originates from a man younger than 35 who had mild COVID-19 (a few samples of this study predate the infection). Cell type and time point are not known. The rearrangement uses TRBV6-2 or TRBV6-3 and TRBJ2-4; D is unresolved. The DNA for the CDR3 is TGTGCCAGCAGTTACCGGATGGCGAACATTCAGTACTTC. This encodes CASSYRMANIQYF.